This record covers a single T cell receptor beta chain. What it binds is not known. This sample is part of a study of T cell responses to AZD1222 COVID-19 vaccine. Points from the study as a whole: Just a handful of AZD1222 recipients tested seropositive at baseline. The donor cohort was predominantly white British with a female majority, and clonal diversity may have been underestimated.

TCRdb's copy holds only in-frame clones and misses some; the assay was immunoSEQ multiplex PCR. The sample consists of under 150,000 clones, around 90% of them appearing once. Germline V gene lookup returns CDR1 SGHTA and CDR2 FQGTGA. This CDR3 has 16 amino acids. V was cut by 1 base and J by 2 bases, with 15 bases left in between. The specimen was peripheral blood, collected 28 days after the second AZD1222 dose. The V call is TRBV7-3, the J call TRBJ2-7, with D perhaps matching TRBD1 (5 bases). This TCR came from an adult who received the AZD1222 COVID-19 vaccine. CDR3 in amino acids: CASSLKRTTAPYEQYF. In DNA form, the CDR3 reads TGTGCCAGCAGCTTAAAGCGCACGACAGCCCCCTACGAGCAGTACTTC.